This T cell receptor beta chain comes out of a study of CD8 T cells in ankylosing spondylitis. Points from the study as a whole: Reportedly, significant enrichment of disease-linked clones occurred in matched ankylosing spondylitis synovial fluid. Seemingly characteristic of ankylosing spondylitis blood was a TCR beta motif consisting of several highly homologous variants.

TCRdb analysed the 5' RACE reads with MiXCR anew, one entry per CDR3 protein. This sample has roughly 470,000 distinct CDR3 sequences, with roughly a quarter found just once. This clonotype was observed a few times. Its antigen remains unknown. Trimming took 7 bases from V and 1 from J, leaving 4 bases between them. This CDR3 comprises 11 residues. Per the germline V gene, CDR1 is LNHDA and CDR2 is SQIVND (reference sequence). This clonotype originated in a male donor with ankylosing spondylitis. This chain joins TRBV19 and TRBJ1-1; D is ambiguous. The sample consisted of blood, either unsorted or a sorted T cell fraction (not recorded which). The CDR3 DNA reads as TGTGCCAGTATACGGAACACTGAAGCTTTCTTT. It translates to CASIRNTEAFF.